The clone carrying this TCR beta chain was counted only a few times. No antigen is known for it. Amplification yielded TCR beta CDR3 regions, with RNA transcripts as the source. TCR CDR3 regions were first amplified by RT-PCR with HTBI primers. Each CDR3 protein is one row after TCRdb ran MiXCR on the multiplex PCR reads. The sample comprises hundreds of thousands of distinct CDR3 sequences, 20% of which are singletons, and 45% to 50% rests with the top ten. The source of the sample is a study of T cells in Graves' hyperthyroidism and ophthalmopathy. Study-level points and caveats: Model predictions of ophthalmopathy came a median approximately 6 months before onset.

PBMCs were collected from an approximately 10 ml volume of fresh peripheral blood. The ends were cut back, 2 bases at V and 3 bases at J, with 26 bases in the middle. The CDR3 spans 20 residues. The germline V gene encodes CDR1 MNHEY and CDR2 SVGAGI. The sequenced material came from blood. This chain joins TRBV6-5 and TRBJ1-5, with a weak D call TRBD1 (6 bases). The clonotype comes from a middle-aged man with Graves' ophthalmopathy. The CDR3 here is CASSYKPQDSKGRNNQPQHF. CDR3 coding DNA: TGTGCCAGCAGTTACAAGCCCCAGGACAGTAAGGGAAGGAACAATCAGCCCCAGCATTTT.